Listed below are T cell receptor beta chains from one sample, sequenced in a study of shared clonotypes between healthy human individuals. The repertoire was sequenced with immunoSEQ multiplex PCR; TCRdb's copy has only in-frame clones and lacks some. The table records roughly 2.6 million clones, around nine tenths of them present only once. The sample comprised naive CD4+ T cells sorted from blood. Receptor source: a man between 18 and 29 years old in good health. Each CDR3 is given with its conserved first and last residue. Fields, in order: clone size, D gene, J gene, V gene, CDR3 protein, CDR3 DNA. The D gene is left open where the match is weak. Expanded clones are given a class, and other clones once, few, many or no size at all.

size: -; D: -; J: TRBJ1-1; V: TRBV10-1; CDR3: CASSDSGNMNTEAFF; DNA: TGCGCCAGCAGTGATTCCGGGAACATGAACACTGAAGCTTTCTTT
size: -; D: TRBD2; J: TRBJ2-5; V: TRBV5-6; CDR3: CASTPSFGGAQETQYF; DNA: TGTGCCAGCACCCCTTCGTTCGGGGGGGCCCAAGAGACCCAGTACTTC
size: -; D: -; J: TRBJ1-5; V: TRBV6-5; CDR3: CASTEGGNQPQHF; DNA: TGTGCCAGCACGGAAGGGGGCAATCAGCCCCAGCATTTT
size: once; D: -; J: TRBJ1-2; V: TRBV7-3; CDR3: CASSAAGAYGYTF; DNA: TGTGCCAGCAGCGCAGCCGGGGCTTATGGCTACACCTTC
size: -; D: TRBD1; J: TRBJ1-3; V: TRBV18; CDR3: CASSPEGQGLSSGNTIYF; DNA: TGTGCCAGCTCACCAGAGGGACAGGGCCTGTCCTCTGGAAACACCATATATTTT
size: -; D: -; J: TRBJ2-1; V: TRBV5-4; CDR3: CASSPTVASYNEQFF; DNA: TGTGCCAGCAGCCCGACAGTAGCCTCCTACAATGAGCAGTTCTTC
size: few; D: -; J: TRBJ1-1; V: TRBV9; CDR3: CASSGHMNTEAFF; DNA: TGTGCCAGCAGCGGACACATGAACACTGAAGCTTTCTTT
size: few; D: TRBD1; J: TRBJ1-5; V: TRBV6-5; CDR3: CASRRTGELHQPQHF; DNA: TGTGCCAGCAGAAGGACAGGGGAGTTGCATCAGCCCCAGCATTTT
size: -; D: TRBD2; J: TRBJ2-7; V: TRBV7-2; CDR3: CASSYARTSGSYEQYF; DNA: TGTGCCAGCAGCTACGCGCGGACTAGCGGGAGCTACGAGCAGTACTTC
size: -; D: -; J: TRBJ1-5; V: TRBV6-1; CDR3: CASNGQFEPQHF; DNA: TGTGCCAGCAATGGACAGTTTGAGCCCCAGCATTTT
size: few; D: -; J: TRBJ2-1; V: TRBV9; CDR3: CASSVVDFNEQFF; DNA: TGTGCCAGCAGCGTGGTGGATTTCAATGAGCAGTTCTTC
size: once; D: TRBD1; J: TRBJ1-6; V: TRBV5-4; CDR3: CASGLGTGRRNSPLHF; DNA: TGTGCCAGCGGATTAGGGACAGGGAGGCGCAATTCACCCCTCCACTTT
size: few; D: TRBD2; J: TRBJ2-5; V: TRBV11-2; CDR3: CASSLAPGGYQETQYF; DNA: TGTGCCAGCAGCTTAGCGCCGGGAGGATATCAAGAGACCCAGTACTTC
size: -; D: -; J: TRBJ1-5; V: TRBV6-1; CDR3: CASSDGGFNQPQHF; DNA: TGTGCCAGCAGTGATGGGGGTTTCAATCAGCCCCAGCATTTT
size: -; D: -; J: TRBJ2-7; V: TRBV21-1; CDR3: CASSKDFGGTSGSYEQYF; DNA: TGTGCCAGCAGCAAAGATTTTGGGGGTACTAGCGGGAGCTACGAGCAGTACTTC
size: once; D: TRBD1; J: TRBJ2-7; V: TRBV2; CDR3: CATGQELGYEQYF; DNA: TGTGCTACCGGACAGGAGTTGGGCTACGAGCAGTACTTC
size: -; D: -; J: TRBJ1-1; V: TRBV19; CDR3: CASKGQGSDTEAFF; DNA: TGTGCCAGTAAGGGGCAGGGGTCGGACACTGAAGCTTTCTTT
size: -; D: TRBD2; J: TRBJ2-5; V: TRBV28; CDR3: CASSLISSGVAGGTQYF; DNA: TGTGCCAGCAGTTTAATATCCAGCGGGGTAGCCGGAGGGACCCAGTACTTC
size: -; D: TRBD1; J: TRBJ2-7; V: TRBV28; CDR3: CASSVNRGRPPEQYF; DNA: TGTGCCAGCAGTGTTAACAGGGGGCGGCCTCCCGAGCAGTACTTC
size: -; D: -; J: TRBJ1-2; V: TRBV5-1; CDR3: CASSSDGLYGYTF; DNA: TGCGCCAGCAGCTCGGATGGGCTCTATGGCTACACCTTC
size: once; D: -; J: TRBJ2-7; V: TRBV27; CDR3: CASSTLAQISYEQYF; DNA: TGTGCCAGCAGTACCCTAGCGCAAATTTCCTACGAGCAGTACTTC
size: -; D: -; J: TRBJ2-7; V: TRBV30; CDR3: CAWSPLRRGSEQYF; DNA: TGTGCCTGGAGCCCACTACGGCGAGGCTCCGAGCAGTACTTC
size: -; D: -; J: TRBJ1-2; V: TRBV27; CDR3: CASSRFGPGFDGYTF; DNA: TGTGCCAGCAGTCGTTTTGGGCCAGGGTTCGACGGCTACACCTTC
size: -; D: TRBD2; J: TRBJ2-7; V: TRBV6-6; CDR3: CASSRTSVVSYEQYF; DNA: TGTGCCAGCAGTAGAACTAGCGTCGTCTCCTACGAGCAGTACTTC
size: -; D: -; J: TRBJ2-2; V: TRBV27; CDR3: CASRRTPLVTGNTGELFF; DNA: TGTGCCAGCAGACGAACACCGCTCGTGACAGGGAACACCGGGGAGCTGTTTTTT
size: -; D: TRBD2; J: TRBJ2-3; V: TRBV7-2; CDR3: CASRALAGDPADTQYF; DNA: TGTGCCAGCCGTGCACTAGCGGGTGATCCGGCAGATACGCAGTATTTT
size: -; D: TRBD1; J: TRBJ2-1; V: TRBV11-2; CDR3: CASSPQGDSPWANNEQFF; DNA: TGTGCCAGCAGCCCCCAGGGGGACAGCCCATGGGCAAACAATGAGCAGTTCTTC
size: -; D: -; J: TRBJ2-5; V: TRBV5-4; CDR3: CASSLGGLETQYF; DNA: TGTGCCAGCAGCTTGGGGGGGCTGGAGACCCAGTACTTC
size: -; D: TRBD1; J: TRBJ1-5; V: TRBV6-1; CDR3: CASTGQNNQPQHF; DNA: TGTGCCAGCACGGGACAGAACAATCAGCCCCAGCATTTT
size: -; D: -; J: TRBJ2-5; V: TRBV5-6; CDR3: CASRSGRPPTQYF; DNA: TGTGCCAGCAGGTCGGGACGCCCCCCAACCCAGTACTTC
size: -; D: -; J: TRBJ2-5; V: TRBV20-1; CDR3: CSLWRQETQYF; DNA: TGCAGCCTGTGGCGCCAAGAGACCCAGTACTTC
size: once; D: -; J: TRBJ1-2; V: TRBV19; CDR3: CASSGLDREPNYGYTF; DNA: TGTGCCAGTTCAGGTTTAGACCGAGAACCAAACTATGGCTACACCTTC
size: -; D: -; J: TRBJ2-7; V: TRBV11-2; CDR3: CASSLGGKSYEQYF; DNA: TGTGCCAGCAGCTTAGGGGGGAAGTCCTACGAGCAGTACTTC
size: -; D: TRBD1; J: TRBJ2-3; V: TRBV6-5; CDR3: CASRWTGAPADTQYF; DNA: TGTGCCAGTCGCTGGACAGGGGCCCCTGCAGATACGCAGTATTTT
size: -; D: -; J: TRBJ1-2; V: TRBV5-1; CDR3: CASSLERVNYGYTF; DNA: TGCGCCAGCAGCTTGGAAAGGGTCAACTATGGCTACACCTTC
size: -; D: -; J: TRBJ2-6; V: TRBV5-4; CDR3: CASSFSGSGANVLTF; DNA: TGTGCCAGCAGCTTCTCTGGCTCTGGGGCCAACGTCCTGACTTTC
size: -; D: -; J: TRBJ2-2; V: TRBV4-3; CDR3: CASSQEIGGPGELFF; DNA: TGCGCCAGCAGCCAAGAAATAGGAGGTCCCGGGGAGCTGTTTTTT
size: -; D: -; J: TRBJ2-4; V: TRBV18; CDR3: CASSLTPDRAKNIQYF; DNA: TGTGCCAGCTCGCTCACACCGGACAGAGCCAAAAACATTCAGTACTTC
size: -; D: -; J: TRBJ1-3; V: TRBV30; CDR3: CAWSKGGAGNTIYF; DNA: TGTGCCTGGAGCAAGGGGGGGGCTGGAAACACCATATATTTT
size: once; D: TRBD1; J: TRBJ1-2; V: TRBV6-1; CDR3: CASSELWTGDLKGGYTF; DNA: TGTGCCAGCAGTGAACTTTGGACAGGAGACCTGAAAGGAGGCTACACCTTC
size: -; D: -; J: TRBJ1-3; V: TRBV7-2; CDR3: CASSLKGGPPLSGNTIYF; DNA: TGTGCCAGCAGCTTAAAAGGGGGGCCCCCGCTGAGCGGAAACACCATATATTTT
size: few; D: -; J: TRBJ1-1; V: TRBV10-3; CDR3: CAISQTNTEAFF; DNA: TGTGCCATCAGCCAGACGAACACTGAAGCTTTCTTT
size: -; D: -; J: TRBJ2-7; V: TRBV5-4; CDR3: CASSLVPSPVGSYEQYF; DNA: TGTGCCAGCAGCTTGGTACCTTCCCCAGTGGGGTCCTACGAGCAGTACTTC
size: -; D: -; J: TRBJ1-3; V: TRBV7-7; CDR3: CASSQQGPPSGNTIYF; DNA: TGTGCTAGCAGCCAACAGGGTCCACCCTCTGGAAACACCATATATTTT
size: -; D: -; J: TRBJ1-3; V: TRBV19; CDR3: CASDITIYF; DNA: TGTGCCAGTGATATAACCATATATTTT
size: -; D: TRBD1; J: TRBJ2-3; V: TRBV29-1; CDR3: CSVSRQGASDTQYF; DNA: TGCAGCGTTTCTCGACAGGGGGCGTCAGATACGCAGTATTTT
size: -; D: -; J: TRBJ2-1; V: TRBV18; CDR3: CASSPPGVSSYNEQFF; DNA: TGTGCCAGCTCACCACCAGGGGTGAGCTCCTACAATGAGCAGTTCTTC
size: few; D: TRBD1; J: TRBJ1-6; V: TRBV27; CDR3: CASSADRVNSPLHF; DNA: TGTGCCAGCAGTGCCGACAGGGTAAACTCACCCCTCCACTTT
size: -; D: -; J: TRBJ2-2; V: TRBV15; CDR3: CATSRDPNTGELFF; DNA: TGTGCCACCAGCAGAGACCCTAACACCGGGGAGCTGTTTTTT